Below are 5 T cell receptor beta chains sequenced from a single sample in a study of molecular identifiers for immune sequencing clone quantification (dated 2018 in TCRdb). Library method: PCR. Sequencer: Illumina HiSeq 4000. TCRdb itself trimmed the public reads at Q25 with fastp, ran MiXCR and retained productive beta chains. A single entry per CDR3 protein holds the most common genes and DNA from its merged rows. Across this sample there are roughly 90,000 distinct CDR3 sequences, with 19% seen only once. In total, the top ten clones hold about 0.85% of the sample. What was sequenced was naive CD8+ T cells from blood, with Jurkat cell RNA spiked in. The meaning of the sample's cell subset or site label: FACS-sorted CD8+CD4-CCR7+CD45RA+ naive T cells. These receptors were obtained from a human donor in good health. Some libraries in this study had Jurkat cell RNA spiked in.

Details on this clonotype: A much larger clonotype is one base distant, so this may be a read error. This chain joins TRBV12-3 or TRBV12-4 and TRBJ1-2, with D possibly being TRBD1 (5 bases). There are 13 residues in the CDR3. Trimming left V 5 bases short and J 5 bases short, with 12 bases between. CDR3 in DNA: TGTGCCAGCAGTCCCGCCGGGGCTTATGGCTACACCTTC. Residues: CASSPAGAYGYTF.

Ten or more counts support this clonotype. The V and J genes are TRBV29-1 and TRBJ1-1; weak D call: TRBD1 (6 bases). Germline-derived CDR1 and CDR2 are SQVTM and ANQGSEA. V dropped 2 bases and J dropped 4 bases, with 17 bases sitting between them. The CDR3 is 15 amino acids. The CDR3 sequence: CSVEWGAPGGTEAFF. DNA of the CDR3: TGCAGCGTTGAATGGGGGGCGCCTGGGGGCACTGAAGCTTTCTTT.

This clonotype came up many times. The chain has TRBV2 and TRBJ2-3; 10 bases map to TRBD2. V lost 3 bases, J lost 6 bases, and 6 bases stayed unmatched. Germline V lookup: CDR1 SNHLY, CDR2 FYNNEI. This CDR3 region has 15 residues. As DNA, the CDR3 is TGTGCCAGCAGTGATCTCCCTAGCGGGAGTGATACGCAGTATTTT. Amino acids: CASSDLPSGSDTQYF.

At least ten counts were recorded for this clonotype. The chain links TRBV7-9 to TRBJ2-7, with D uncertain. Germline assignment: CDR1 SEHNR and CDR2 FQNEAQ (reference sequence). CDR3 size: 12 residues. The germline V and J ends were trimmed by 0 bases and 5 bases, with 5 bases remaining between them. This chain's CDR3 is CASSLAKNEQYF. DNA for the CDR3: TGTGCCAGCAGCTTAGCCAAGAACGAGCAGTACTTC.

With respect to this clonotype: A junction end diverges from the germline sequence, so it may reflect a read error. This chain links TRBV4-3 with TRBJ2-1, with 12 bases matching TRBD2. CDR1 LGHNA and CDR2 YSLEER come from the germline V gene. The length of the CDR3 is 16 residues. The DNA of the CDR3 is TGCGCCAGCAGCCAAGGGACTAGCGGGGTTGTCAATGAGCGGTTCTTC. Residues: CASSQGTSGVVNERFF.